Reported below is one T cell receptor beta chain. Its target is unknown. While the first cohort had fewer than 850 subjects, the donors belonged to the separate validation cohort of about 120 subjects. The data derive from a study of cytomegalovirus exposure and HLA in healthy donors. Study-wide results and limits: A few CMV-associated chains proved CMV antigen-specific in vitro. The study put 150 to 200 TCR beta chains on its list as cytomegalovirus-associated. Subsequent analysis of the roughly 120 validation repertoires found a tendency for first-cohort TCR clusters to co-occur.

Sequencing used immunoSEQ multiplex PCR; TCRdb keeps in-frame clones, though not all of them. Of 100,000 or so clones in the sample, about 90% were seen once. The TCR comes from a man aged 18-30 years in good health and CMV-seropositive. The sequencing sample was made of PBMCs.

The DNA for the CDR3 is TGTGCCAGCAGCTTAGGACTAGCGGGGGGGGGAAGTGAGCAGTTCTTC. It is translated as CASSLGLAGGGSEQFF. The chain joins TRBV7-7 to TRBJ2-1, with 14 bases that match TRBD2. The J segment lost 9 bases and the V segment lost 1 base, leaving 5 bases of the junction unmatched. From germline, CDR1 is SSHAT and CDR2 FNYEAQ (reference sequence). The length of the CDR3 is 16 residues.